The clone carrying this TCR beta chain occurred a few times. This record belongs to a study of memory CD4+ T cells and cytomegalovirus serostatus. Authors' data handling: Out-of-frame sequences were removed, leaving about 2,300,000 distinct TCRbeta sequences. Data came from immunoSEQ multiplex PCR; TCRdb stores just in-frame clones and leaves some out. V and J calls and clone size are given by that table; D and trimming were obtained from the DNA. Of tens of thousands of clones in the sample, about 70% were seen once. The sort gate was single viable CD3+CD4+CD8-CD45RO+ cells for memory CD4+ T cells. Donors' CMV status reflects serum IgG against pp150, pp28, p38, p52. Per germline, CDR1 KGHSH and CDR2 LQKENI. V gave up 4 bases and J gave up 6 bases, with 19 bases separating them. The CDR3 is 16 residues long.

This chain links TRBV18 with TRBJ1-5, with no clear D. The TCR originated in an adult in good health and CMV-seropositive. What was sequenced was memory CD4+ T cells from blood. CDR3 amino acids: CASSLGPEGKGQPQHF. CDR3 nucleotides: TGTGCCAGCTCACTTGGCCCAGAGGGAAAGGGTCAGCCCCAGCATTTT. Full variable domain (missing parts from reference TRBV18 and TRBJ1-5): NAGVMQNPRHLVRRRGQEARLRCSPMKGHSHVYWYRQLPEEGLKFMVYLQKENIIDESGMPKERFSAEFPKEGPSILRIQQVVRGDSAAYFCASSLGPEGKGQPQHFGDGTRLSIL.